A selection of T cell receptor beta chains follows, all from one sample in a study of human thymus T cells. Sequenced by immunoSEQ multiplex PCR; TCRdb stores in-frame clones only, minus some. The table lists about 130,000 clones, 90% to 95% of them singletons, with under 0.025% in the top ten. Sequenced material: thymus tissue. The receptor set was obtained from a boy under two years old with a congenital heart defect but otherwise immunologically healthy. Each CDR3 is given with its conserved first and last residue.

v_call cdr3_aa
TRBV9 CASSPTPGDSSTDTQYF
TRBV6-5 CASSYSSGQKPDGYTF
TRBV5-6 CASSRGRMGNSPLHF
TRBV11-3 CASSLDLWGTPQPTEAFF
TRBV7-2 CASSLRTGQSGYTF
TRBV6-5 CASSYSGGPIYEQYF
TRBV4-3 CASSQATPVGSSYNSPLHF
TRBV27 CASKDQETQYF
TRBV30 CAWRRGNGDTIYF
TRBV7-2 CASSQRGTLSYNSPLHF
TRBV7-9 CASRRPGKRLNTEAFF
TRBV19 CASSPTGIQPQHF
TRBV27 CASSSSGDSYNEQFF
TRBV11-2 CASSEAGGQGYHEQYF
TRBV6-1 CASTYRDTYEQYF
TRBV7-6 CASSPRLAGGRGMSGANVLTF
TRBV5-1 CASSLNRDTIPGELFF
TRBV4-1 CASSPPGGQREQYF
TRBV4-3 CASSQDWVAGAPPQETQYF
TRBV28 CASTMGSSGANVLTF
TRBV6-1 CASSERAGRAYEQYF
TRBV13 CASSFNPGPGYNEQFF
TRBV5-8 CASSLRTLYSGEIGRYGYTF
TRBV4-1 CASSQPGRTNTEAFF
TRBV5-6 CASSYTGTGGRNSPLHF
TRBV5-8 CASSLVGQCLTSQHF
TRBV7-9 CASSLVEGGQPNTEAFF
TRBV4-3 CASSQEYTGELFF
TRBV27 CASSPGTSRYEQYF
TRBV14 CASSYPWGSEAFF
TRBV27 CASSQSLSTDTQYF
TRBV7-9 CASSLEMTSGEGDNEQFF
TRBV15 CATSRVPTYEQYF
TRBV2 CASNPSRQNSPLHF
TRBV5-1 CASSFTPTSGGNNEQFF
TRBV28 CASSSRFAKASPDTQYF
TRBV5-6 CASSLGQGATLGSYNEQFF
TRBV6-6 CASSYEQETQYF
TRBV28 CASSYHRGPSSYNSPLHF
TRBV15 CATSSTGVMNTEAFF